The 16 T cell receptor beta chains reported below all come from one sample, sequenced in a study of monozygotic twins with inflammatory bowel disease. Reanalyzing the 5' RACE reads, TCRdb keeps one entry per CDR3 protein, without DNA. This sample's table has approximately 200,000 distinct CDR3 sequences. The specimen sequenced was blood. The receptors shown here come from a human donor with ulcerative colitis or Crohn's disease, or a healthy co-twin of an affected twin (not recorded which).

The rearrangement links TRBV12-3 or TRBV12-4 to TRBJ1-1. The CDR3 spans 13 residues. The CDR3 region is CASSEGTKSEAFF.

This chain's CDR3 is CASRKTGVDQPQHF. The V gene is TRBV6-6, the J gene TRBJ1-5; the D gene TCRdb calls, TRBD1, cannot be checked with no DNA. Germline CDR1 and CDR2: MNHNY and SVGAGI (reference sequence). The CDR3 extends over 14 amino acids.

The chain joins TRBV5-8 to TRBJ2-7. The CDR3 runs to 12 residues. The germline V gene has CDR1 SGHTS and CDR2 YDEGEE. CDR3 region: CASSFRFHEQYF.

This sequence joins TRBV10-3 and TRBJ1-2; TCRdb lists TRBD1, though no DNA is available to test this call. Germline V gene lookup returns CDR1 ENHRY and CDR2 SYGVKD. This CDR3 has 16 residues. The chain's CDR3 is CAISELSTGIEYGYTF.

This chain uses TRBV20-1 with TRBJ2-7. The CDR3 consists of 14 residues. Germline assignment: CDR1 DFQATT and CDR2 SNEGSKA (reference sequence). The CDR3 reads CSAGSQGRAYEQYF.

The V gene is TRBV5-1, the J gene TRBJ1-2. Germline CDR1 reads SGHRS; CDR2 reads YFSETQ. The CDR3 totals 15 residues. CDR3: CASSIDRPSNYGYTF.

The chain combines TRBV20-1 with TRBJ2-7; TCRdb gives TRBD1 as the D gene, but with no DNA this cannot be confirmed. The CDR3 has 15 amino acids. Germline V gene data show CDR1 as DFQATT and CDR2 as SNEGSKA (reference sequence). The CDR3 reads CSAGSTGTGLGEQYF.

The V and J genes are TRBV24-1 and TRBJ2-3; TCRdb reports TRBD1, a call that lacks DNA to check it against. Germline-derived CDR1 and CDR2 are KGHDR and SFDVKD. CDR3 length: 15 residues. CDR3 loop: CATSDSRGGSDTQYF.

The chain uses TRBV27 and TRBJ2-5; TCRdb names TRBD1, which stays unverified in the absence of DNA. Germline V gene data show CDR1 as MNHEY and CDR2 as SMNVEV (reference sequence). This CDR3 is 13 amino acids long. The CDR3 region is CASSRRGGETQYF.

The chain links TRBV12-3 or TRBV12-4 to TRBJ2-7; TCRdb returns TRBD1, unconfirmable since there is no DNA. This CDR3 has 16 amino acids. The chain's CDR3 is CASSGGRTGSPYEQYF.

The chain joins TRBV9 to TRBJ2-7; the D gene TCRdb calls, TRBD1, cannot be checked with no DNA. CDR3 length: 15 amino acids. CDR1 and CDR2 from the germline V gene are SGDLS and YYNGEE. Here the CDR3 reads CASSVQTVSSSEQYF.

V is TRBV5-1 and J is TRBJ2-7. Germline values: CDR1 SGHRS, CDR2 YFSETQ. This CDR3 has 13 residues. The CDR3 here is CASSFLGNYEQYF.

The chain has TRBV12-3 or TRBV12-4 and TRBJ1-1; TCRdb indicates TRBD1, and absent DNA this call remains unverified. The CDR3 covers 14 residues. CDR3: CASSFFGQAAEAFF.

The CDR3 is CASSLTSPMNTEAFF. The rearrangement joins TRBV5-1 to TRBJ1-1. The germline gives CDR1 SGHRS, CDR2 YFSETQ. The CDR3 loop spans 15 amino acids. Looking up the rest from reference TRBV5-1 and TRBJ1-1 gives the full variable domain: KAGVTQTPRYLIKTRGQQVTLSCSPISGHRSVSWYQQTPGQGLQFLFEYFSETQRNKGNFPGRFSGRQFSNSRSEMNVSTLELGDSALYLCASSLTSPMNTEAFFGQGTRLTVV.

The rearrangement uses TRBV5-6 and TRBJ2-2; TCRdb's assignment of TRBD1 cannot be checked, as there is no DNA. Germline CDR1 and CDR2: SGHDT and YYEEEE. The CDR3 has 15 amino acids. Here the CDR3 reads CASSFLQGDTGELFF.

V is TRBV6-2 or TRBV6-3 and J is TRBJ1-5. The CDR3 sequence is 13 residues long. Germline CDR1 is MNHEY and CDR2 is SVGEGT. CDR3 in amino acids: CASSRESNQPQHF.